These 4 T cell receptor beta chains were all obtained from the same sample, sequenced in a study of blood T cell repertoires in COVID-19. Libraries were prepared by immunoSEQ multiplex PCR; TCRdb keeps only in-frame clonotypes and omits some of them. Of 100,000 or so clones in the sample, around 85% were seen once. Sequenced: peripheral blood. The receptors originated from a woman in her 70s with active or convalescent COVID-19.

The rearrangement joins TRBV18 to TRBJ2-1; TRBD2 matches at 10 bases. From germline, CDR1 is KGHSH and CDR2 LQKENI. The CDR3 runs 16 residues. V was pared by 3 bases and J by 5 bases, with 7 bases of the junction left unmatched. The CDR3 bases are TGTGCCAGCTCACCTCAAAGAGCGGGAGGGGACAATGAGCAGTTCTTC. It yields the protein CASSPQRAGGDNEQFF.

This rearrangement joins TRBV28 to TRBJ1-4; 7 bases fit TRBD1. This CDR3 is 13 amino acids long. CDR1 MDHEN and CDR2 SYDVKM come from the germline V gene. The J segment lost 5 bases and the V segment lost 8 bases, leaving 5 bases of the junction unmatched. The CDR3 sequence is CASVGQPNEKLFF. In DNA, the CDR3 is TGTGCCAGCGTGGGACAGCCAAATGAAAAACTGTTTTTT. Full variable domain (missing parts from reference TRBV28 and TRBJ1-4): DVKVTQSSRYLVKRTGEKVFLECVQDMDHENMFWYRQDPGLGLRLIYFSYDVKMKEKGDIPEGYSVSREKKERFSLILESASTNQTSMYLCASVGQPNEKLFFGSGTQLSVL.

This chain joins TRBV19 and TRBJ1-4; D is unclear. CDR3 length equals 14 residues. The V and J ends lost 0 bases and 8 bases respectively, with 10 bases between them. Germline CDR1 reads LNHDA; CDR2 reads SQIVND (reference sequence). The CDR3 region has the DNA TGTGCCAGTAGTATAGAAATTAGAGGGGAAAAACTGTTTTTT. It is translated as CASSIEIRGEKLFF.

V usage is TRBV7-8 and J usage is TRBJ2-1, with 8 bases that match TRBD2. The junction had 8 bases not matched to a gene; V was cut back by 5 bases and J by 5 bases. CDR1 SGHVS and CDR2 FQNEAQ come from the germline V gene. The CDR3 has 15 residues. In nucleotides, the CDR3 is TGTGCCAGCAGCATAAATAGCGGGACCAACAATGAGCAGTTCTTC. This codes for CASSINSGTNNEQFF.